The 21 T cell receptor beta chains listed next were all sequenced from one sample in a study of blood T cell repertoires in COVID-19 (dated by TCRdb to the early 2020s). The library was produced with the immunoSEQ multiplex PCR assay. TCRdb mirrors the immuneACCESS table, restricted to in-frame sequences. Some clones are absent from its copies; in checked studies, under half trace to an unresolved V gene, and the reason for the others is unknown. The sample table shows about 160,000 clones, and roughly nine tenths are seen once. In total, the top ten clones hold about 2.8% of the sample. Sequencing was performed on peripheral blood. The receptors were sampled from a man between 60 and 70 years old with acute or convalescent COVID-19.

The CDR3 nucleotides read TGTGCCAGTAGCGAAGACAGGGGCACTGCAACTAATGAAAAACTGTTTTTT. Translation: CASSEDRGTATNEKLFF. This rearrangement joins TRBV19 to TRBJ1-4; 8 nucleotides agree with TRBD1. Losses at the gene ends were 6 bases for V and 0 bases for J; bases not matched to a gene: 9. Germline-derived CDR1 and CDR2 are LNHDA and SQIVND (reference sequence). This CDR3 has 17 amino acids.

J is TRBJ1-5 and V is TRBV6-5; a weak D match, TRBD1 (6 bases). CDR1 is MNHEY and CDR2 is SVGAGI in the germline V gene. The V end lost 6 bases, the J end lost 7 bases, and 19 bases lay between the germline ends. The CDR3 totals 15 residues. The CDR3 loop is CASSPQGISVQPQHF. CDR3 DNA: TGTGCCAGCAGCCCACAGGGTATTTCGGTCCAGCCCCAGCATTTT.

This sequence joins TRBV7-2 and TRBJ1-1, with D possibly TRBD1 on 6 matching bases. Germline-derived CDR1 and CDR2 are SGHTA and FQGNSA. This CDR3 is built from 12 residues. Trimming shortened V by 1 base and J by 8 bases, and 8 bases separated the two germline ends. For the CDR3, the DNA is TGTGCCAGCAGCTTAGGGACAGTAGAAGCTTTCTTT. It specifies CASSLGTVEAFF.

The genes are TRBV4-3 and TRBJ1-5; tentative D call: TRBD1 (5 bases). CDR3 length: 15 residues. Trimming removed 3 bases from V and 4 bases from J, with 13 bases in between. Germline V lookup: CDR1 LGHNA, CDR2 YSLEER. For the CDR3, the DNA is TGCGCCAGCAGCCATTCTCAGGGTTTTAATCAGCCCCAGCATTTT. It encodes CASSHSQGFNQPQHF.

V usage is TRBV19 and J usage is TRBJ1-2; TRBD1 matches 7 bases. CDR3 size: 12 residues. Germline CDR1 reads LNHDA; CDR2 reads SQIVND (reference sequence). V was clipped by 8 bases and J by 5 bases; unmatched bases: 5. This CDR3 is CASGTASYGYTF. CDR3 nucleotides: TGTGCCAGTGGGACAGCCTCATATGGCTACACCTTC.

This chain links TRBV7-2 with TRBJ1-5; D remains ambiguous. The V gene's germline CDR1 is SGHTA and CDR2 FQGNSA. V was clipped by 5 bases and J by 9 bases, with 17 bases between them. This CDR3 has 14 amino acids. The CDR3 nucleotides read TGTGCCAGCAGCAAAGCCCCCAGAGGGTCGCCCCAGCATTTT. The encoded protein is CASSKAPRGSPQHF. The complete variable domain, with remaining parts taken from reference TRBV7-2 and TRBJ1-5, reads GAGVSQSPSNKVTEKGKDVELRCDPISGHTALYWYRQSLGQGLEFLIYFQGNSAPDKSGLPSDRFSAERTGGSVSTLTIQRTQQEDSAVYLCASSKAPRGSPQHFGDGTRLSIL.

The rearrangement joins TRBV4-1 to TRBJ2-1; 11 nucleotides match TRBD2. Germline CDR1 and CDR2: MGHRA and YSYEKL. The trim removed 4 bases at V and 8 bases at J, leaving 4 bases unmatched. The CDR3 length is 14 residues. Here the CDR3 DNA reads TGCGCCAGCAGCCGGACTAGCGGGTCGTATGAGCAGTTCTTC. This gives the protein CASSRTSGSYEQFF.

This chain uses TRBV27 with TRBJ1-1; a possible D gene is TRBD1 (5 bases). The CDR3 is made up of 14 amino acids. From germline, CDR1 is MNHEY and CDR2 SMNVEV (reference sequence). V gave up 3 bases and J gave up 0 bases, with 8 bases separating them. The CDR3 spells CASSLRGMNTEAFF. The CDR3 region has the DNA TGTGCCAGCAGTTTGCGGGGCATGAACACTGAAGCTTTCTTT.

The chain recombines TRBV2 with TRBJ1-5; D ambiguous. CDR1 and CDR2 (germline): SNHLY, FYNNEI. The CDR3 totals 14 residues. V was pared by 2 bases and J by 6 bases, with 11 bases between. The CDR3 protein is CASSENSGVQPQHF. In nucleotides, the CDR3 is TGTGCCAGCAGTGAAAATTCCGGGGTTCAGCCCCAGCATTTT.

The V call is TRBV15, the J call TRBJ1-4; D unclear. Germline loops: CDR1 LNHNV, CDR2 YYDKDF (reference sequence). This CDR3 comprises 16 residues. The V end was cut by 0 bases, the J end by 6 bases, with 14 bases between. CDR3 nucleotides: TGTGCCACCAGCAGAGATTACGGAGAGGAGGATGAAAAACTGTTTTTT. Residues: CATSRDYGEEDEKLFF.

V and J are TRBV28 and TRBJ1-2; a possible D gene is TRBD1 (5 bases). V was clipped by 4 bases and J by 4 bases, with 16 bases between them. This CDR3 contains 15 residues. Looked up from germline, CDR1 is MDHEN and CDR2 is SYDVKM. The CDR3 here is CASSSEDGQGYGYTF. CDR3 sequence (DNA): TGTGCCAGCAGTTCAGAGGACGGTCAGGGCTATGGCTACACCTTC.

The rearrangement links TRBV9 to TRBJ2-3, with 13 bases lining up with TRBD2. The CDR3 is 18 amino acids. V was clipped by 3 bases and J by 0 bases; unmatched bases: 7. The germline gives CDR1 SGDLS, CDR2 YYNGEE. DNA for the CDR3: TGTGCCAGCAGCGGCGGGACTAGCGGGGACCTAAGCACAGATACGCAGTATTTT. Its protein product is CASSGGTSGDLSTDTQYF. Full variable domain (remainder filled in from reference TRBV9 and TRBJ2-3): DSGVTQTPKHLITATGQRVTLRCSPRSGDLSVYWYQQSLDQGLQFLIQYYNGEERAKGNILERFSAQQFPDLHSELNLSSLELGDSALYFCASSGGTSGDLSTDTQYFGPGTRLTVL.

V gene TRBV29-1 combines with J gene TRBJ1-2; TRBD1 matches 7 bases. The V and J ends lost 8 bases and 4 bases, in that order; junction bases with no gene match: 4. CDR1 is SQVTM, CDR2 ANQGSEA, per germline. CDR3 length: 11 amino acids. The CDR3 nucleotides read TGCAGCACCCGGGACAGCTATGGCTACACCTTC. It encodes CSTRDSYGYTF.

The chain is built from TRBV2 and TRBJ2-7, with 12 bases aligning to TRBD1. From germline, CDR1 is SNHLY and CDR2 FYNNEI. The ends lost 6 bases at V and 4 bases at J; junction bases unmatched: 7. The CDR3 length is 15 residues. CDR3: CASRGDRGLGYEQYF. CDR3 DNA sequence: TGTGCCAGCAGAGGGGACAGGGGGCTTGGTTACGAGCAGTACTTC. Drawing the rest from reference TRBV2 and TRBJ2-7, the complete variable domain is EPEVTQTPSHQVTQMGQEVILRCVPISNHLYFYWYRQILGQKVEFLVSFYNNEISEKSEIFDDQFSVERPDGSNFTLKIRSTKLEDSAMYFCASRGDRGLGYEQYFGPGTRLTVT.

The gene calls are TRBV5-6 and TRBJ2-5; 7 positions match TRBD1. Germline V gives CDR1 SGHDT, CDR2 YYEEEE. Trimming at V came to 4 bases and at J to 5 bases, leaving 14 bases not matched to a gene. The CDR3 extends over 16 amino acids. CDR3 DNA: TGTGCCAGCAGCCACTTGAAAAGGGGGCATCGGGAGACCCAGTACTTC. Protein: CASSHLKRGHRETQYF.

In this sample, this clone turned up a few times. This chain joins TRBV5-6 and TRBJ1-1; TRBD1 might be the D (6 bases). The CDR3 contains 14 residues. The germline gives CDR1 SGHDT, CDR2 YYEEEE. The V end lost 4 bases, the J end lost 1 base, and 11 bases lay between the germline ends. The CDR3 DNA follows: TGTGCCAGCAGCCCTGCGACAGGGAACACTGAAGCTTTCTTT. Encoded protein: CASSPATGNTEAFF.

The rearrangement uses TRBV29-1 and TRBJ1-2, with 9 bases aligning to TRBD1. The trim removed 7 bases at V and 5 bases at J, leaving 2 bases unmatched. This CDR3 contains 11 residues. Per germline, CDR1 SQVTM and CDR2 ANQGSEA. This CDR3 reads CSAGQGYGYTF. CDR3 in DNA: TGCAGCGCTGGACAGGGGTATGGCTACACCTTC.

V gene TRBV30 combines with J gene TRBJ1-2; 7 positions match TRBD1. This CDR3 is built from 13 residues. Germline V lookup: CDR1 GTSNPN, CDR2 SVGIG (reference sequence). CDR3 nucleotide sequence: TGTGCTCTCCATGGGCGGGACAGCGGAAAGGGCACCTTC. Residues: CALHGRDSGKGTF. The complete variable domain, with remaining parts taken from reference TRBV30 and TRBJ1-2, reads SQTIHQWPATLVQPVGSPLSLECTVEGTSNPNLYWYRQAAGRGLQLLFYSVGIGQISSEVPQNLSASRPQDRQFILSSKKLLLSDSGFYLCALHGRDSGKGTFGSGTRLTVV.

The CDR3 here is CASSPTQGNPYDGYTF. CDR3 nucleotides: TGTGCCAGCTCACCTACACAGGGAAACCCGTACGATGGCTACACCTTC. J is TRBJ1-2 and V is TRBV18; maybe TRBD1 (6 bases). The V and J ends lost 3 bases and 6 bases respectively, with 20 bases between them. This CDR3 is 16 amino acids long. The germline gives CDR1 KGHSH, CDR2 LQKENI.

The chain couples TRBV5-1 to TRBJ1-1; D is unresolved. This CDR3 has 15 amino acids. The V gene's germline CDR1 is SGHRS and CDR2 YFSETQ. V was cut by 1 base and J by 6 bases, with 16 bases left in between. CDR3: CASSLTREYPAEAFF. The CDR3, as DNA: TGCGCCAGCAGCTTGACGAGGGAATACCCAGCTGAAGCTTTCTTT. Based on the CDR3 plus reference TRBV5-1 and TRBJ1-1, the full variable domain is KAGVTQTPRYLIKTRGQQVTLSCSPISGHRSVSWYQQTPGQGLQFLFEYFSETQRNKGNFPGRFSGRQFSNSRSEMNVSTLELGDSALYLCASSLTREYPAEAFFGQGTRLTVV.

This chain uses TRBV5-4 with TRBJ2-4; 9 bases agree with TRBD1. Germline CDR1 reads SGHNT; CDR2 reads YYREEE (reference sequence). Trimming cost V 4 bases and J 1 base; bases outside gene matches: 3. The CDR3 runs to 15 residues. The CDR3: CASSGDRAAKNIQYF. CDR3 bases: TGTGCCAGCAGCGGGGACAGGGCGGCCAAAAACATTCAGTACTTC.